This passage covers 28 T cell receptor beta chains from one sample sequenced in a study of regulatory T cells in long-lasting Graves disease. Time point here: newly diagnosed GD, antithyroid drugs for less than 3 months. Construction of the TCR library relied on RNA isolated from PBMCs. For TCR beta, libraries came from iRepertoire HTBI primers and Arm-PCR of CDR3 regions. TCRdb itself ran the multiplex PCR reads through MiXCR, one entry per CDR3 protein. Of over 500,000 distinct CDR3 sequences in the sample, roughly 16% were seen once. These same data were also listed under a study on T cells in Graves' hyperthyroidism and ophthalmopathy.

Sequenced here: peripheral blood mononuclear cells (PBMCs), sampled at new diagnosis, from a patient treated with antithyroid drugs. These receptors were taken from a man aged 18 to 29 with Graves disease.

A few counts support this clonotype. CDR3 nucleotides: TGCGCCAGCAGTTATACGACAGGTGGGGTACATGAGCAGTTCTTC. It is translated as CASSYTTGGVHEQFF. The chain is built from TRBV10-1 and TRBJ2-1; D perhaps matches TRBD1 (6 bases). The germline gives CDR1 WNHNN, CDR2 SYGVQD (reference sequence). The length of the CDR3 is 15 residues. The germline V and J ends were trimmed by 5 bases and 8 bases, with 19 bases remaining between them.

Ten or more counts support this clonotype. The V call is TRBV14, the J call TRBJ2-3; no firm D call. The germline V and J ends were trimmed by 1 base and 3 bases, with 2 bases remaining between them. The germline V gene has CDR1 SGHDN and CDR2 FVKESK. The CDR3 covers 12 residues. Here the CDR3 reads CASSQVTDTQYF. The CDR3 DNA follows: TGTGCCAGCAGCCAAGTTACAGATACGCAGTATTTT. Complete variable domain (other parts from reference TRBV14 and TRBJ2-3): EAGVTQFPSHSVIEKGQTVTLRCDPISGHDNLYWYRRVMGKEIKFLLHFVKESKQDESGMPNNRFLAERTGGTYSTLKVQPAELEDSGVYFCASSQVTDTQYFGPGTRLTVL.

V is TRBV7-3 and J is TRBJ2-3; the D is unclear. V was cut by 3 bases and J by 0 bases, with 13 bases left in between. Germline lookup yields CDR1 SGHTA and CDR2 FQGTGA. The CDR3 runs to 16 residues. CDR3 nucleotide sequence: TGTGCCAGCAGCTTGGGTTCCGGTACTAGCACAGATACGCAGTATTTT. Protein: CASSLGSGTSTDTQYF.

This clonotype was observed at least ten times. This chain links TRBV27 with TRBJ2-7; 7 nucleotides match TRBD2. This CDR3 region has 16 residues. V gave up 5 bases and J gave up 3 bases; unmatched junction bases: 13. The germline CDR1 and CDR2 sequences are MNHEY and SMNVEV (reference sequence). The CDR3 nucleotides are TGTGCCAGCAGTCCTGGGGGGAGGGGCACGATCTACGAGCAGTACTTC. Amino acid sequence: CASSPGGRGTIYEQYF.

This sequence joins TRBV9 and TRBJ2-5; D is uncertain. The CDR3 sequence is 12 residues long. Deletions cut 3 bases from V and 3 bases from J, with 6 bases between. Germline CDR1 reads SGDLS; CDR2 reads YYNGEE. CDR3 nucleotides: TGTGCCAGCAGCGCCAGTGAAGAGACCCAGTACTTC. Its protein product is CASSASEETQYF.

This clonotype was detected many times. The chain is built from TRBV30 and TRBJ1-4; unclear D gene. Germline-derived CDR1 and CDR2 are GTSNPN and SVGIG (reference sequence). V gave up 0 bases and J gave up 6 bases, with 8 bases separating them. The CDR3 has 13 residues. CDR3 DNA sequence: TGTGCCTGGAGTGTACGAGACGATGAAAAACTGTTTTTT. Protein product: CAWSVRDDEKLFF.

This clonotype showed up many times. The gene calls are TRBV28 and TRBJ2-7, with 13 bases that match TRBD2. Unmatched junction bases numbered 4, after V lost 2 bases and J lost 6 bases. Germline V lookup: CDR1 MDHEN, CDR2 SYDVKM. This CDR3 is built from 15 residues. The CDR3 sequence: CASSLELAGGPEQYF. For the CDR3, the DNA is TGTGCCAGCAGTTTAGAACTAGCGGGAGGGCCCGAGCAGTACTTC.

In this sample, this clonotype turned up many times. The chain links TRBV11-1 to TRBJ2-3; a weak D match, TRBD1 (6 bases). The germline CDR1 and CDR2 sequences are SGHAT and FQDESV (reference sequence). The CDR3 contains 14 residues. With 5 bases removed from V and 5 bases from J, the gap between germline ends came to 14 bases. CDR3 in amino acids: CASSRAAGEDTQYF. CDR3 nucleotide sequence: TGTGCCAGCAGCCGGGCTGCAGGGGAAGATACGCAGTATTTT.

This clonotype was picked up many times. J is TRBJ2-2 and V is TRBV11-1, with unresolved D. From germline, CDR1 is SGHAT and CDR2 FQDESV (reference sequence). Trimming took 0 bases from V and 7 from J, leaving 3 bases between them. The CDR3 length is 12 residues. The CDR3 DNA is TGTGCCAGCAGCTTAGCTGGCGGGGAGCTGTTTTTT. Protein sequence: CASSLAGGELFF.

Turning to this clonotype: The germline gene is not matched at one end of the junction; a read error may be the cause. The V call is TRBV2, the J call TRBJ1-1, with D uncertain. CDR3 length: 13 residues. CDR1 and CDR2 from the germline V gene are SNHLY and FYNNEI. The chain's CDR3 is CASSELSATEALF. Here the CDR3 DNA reads TGTGCCAGCAGTGAGCTTAGTGCCACTGAAGCTCTCTTT.

Details on this clonotype: Germline is not matched at one junction end, which may reflect a read error. The CDR3 coding sequence is TGTGCCCGCAGCCGCCTTCAAGAGACCCAGTACTTC. Its translation is CARSRLQETQYF. The chain recombines TRBV3-1 with TRBJ2-5; D is undetermined. The CDR3 spans 12 residues. CDR1 LGHDT and CDR2 YNNKEL come from the germline V gene (reference sequence).

The rearrangement joins TRBV19 to TRBJ2-2, with D perhaps TRBD1 or TRBD2 (5 bases each). V dropped 6 bases and J dropped 4 bases, with 12 bases sitting between them. Germline assignment: CDR1 LNHDA and CDR2 SQIVND (reference sequence). This CDR3 contains 14 residues. CDR3 amino acids: CASRRGRSTGELFF. The CDR3, as DNA: TGTGCCAGTAGGAGGGGACGGAGCACCGGGGAGCTGTTTTTT.

This clonotype was counted many times. The chain couples TRBV24-1 to TRBJ2-1; TRBD1 might be the D (5 bases). Trimming took 0 bases from V and 3 from J, leaving 8 bases between them. Germline assignment: CDR1 KGHDR and CDR2 SFDVKD. The CDR3 spans 15 residues. The CDR3 coding sequence is TGTGCCACCAGTGATTTGAGTCAGGGCTACAATGAGCAGTTCTTC. It translates to CATSDLSQGYNEQFF.

This clonotype has more than one count but fewer than ten. The chain combines TRBV5-1 with TRBJ2-7, with TRBD2 matching 8 bases. The CDR3 has 17 amino acids. The germline gives CDR1 SGHRS, CDR2 YFSETQ. V gave up 0 bases and J gave up 2 bases; unmatched junction bases: 10. The CDR3 coding sequence is TGCGCCAGCAGCTTGGCGCCCGGGACTAGTATGACCTACGAGCAGTACTTC. Translation: CASSLAPGTSMTYEQYF.

This sequence joins TRBV20-1 and TRBJ2-1; 8 bases are a match to TRBD2. This CDR3 is 14 amino acids long. Germline V lookup: CDR1 DFQATT, CDR2 SNEGSKA (reference sequence). The V segment lost 5 bases and the J segment 9 bases; nucleotides outside the gene matches: 12. The CDR3 here is CSAPEAGAPGEQFF. The CDR3 DNA reads as TGCAGTGCTCCGGAAGCGGGAGCCCCCGGTGAGCAGTTCTTC.

The gene calls are TRBV2 and TRBJ2-4; D is unclear. V lost 7 bases, J lost 1 base, and 11 bases lay in between. Germline values: CDR1 SNHLY, CDR2 FYNNEI. The CDR3 runs 14 residues. The DNA for the CDR3 is TGTGCCAGCACAAAGTCAGAGGCCAAAAACATTCAGTACTTC. This codes for CASTKSEAKNIQYF.

Points on this clonotype: Possible read error: a much larger clone is one base away. This chain joins TRBV27 and TRBJ2-1, with 14 bases matching TRBD2. The length of the CDR3 is 16 residues. J was trimmed by 8 bases and V by 5 bases; bases with no gene match: 8. Germline V gives CDR1 MNHEY, CDR2 SMNVEV (reference sequence). The CDR3 here is CASSDSGTSGSDEQFF. The CDR3 coding sequence is TGTGCCAGCAGTGATTCCGGGACTAGCGGGAGCGATGAGCAGTTCTTC.

A few counts support this clonotype. The chain uses TRBV7-9 and TRBJ1-2; 7 bases fit TRBD1. CDR3 length equals 17 residues. V lost 4 bases, J lost 2 bases, and 13 bases stayed unmatched. Germline loops: CDR1 SEHNR, CDR2 FQNEAQ (reference sequence). The CDR3 reads CASSSGTAKLFNYGYTF. The CDR3 DNA sequence: TGTGCCAGCAGCTCCGGGACAGCGAAACTTTTCAACTATGGCTACACCTTC.

This clonotype was seen ten or more times. This CDR3 reads CSAPGVGDSPLHF. DNA of the CDR3: TGCAGTGCCCCAGGGGTAGGGGATTCACCCCTCCACTTT. V usage is TRBV20-1 and J usage is TRBJ1-6; D possibly corresponds to TRBD1 (6 bases). The CDR3 is 13 residues long. V dropped 6 bases and J dropped 8 bases, with 14 bases sitting between them. In germline, CDR1 is DFQATT, CDR2 SNEGSKA (reference sequence).

This clonotype was counted a few times. The V call is TRBV7-9, the J call TRBJ2-7, with D perhaps given as TRBD1 or TRBD2 (5 bases each). The germline V gene encodes CDR1 SEHNR and CDR2 FQNEAQ (reference sequence). V was shortened by 1 base and J by 6 bases, with 19 bases between the two germline ends. The CDR3 has 16 amino acids. The CDR3: CASSLGSGPAGLEQYF. The DNA of the CDR3 is TGTGCCAGCAGCTTAGGATCGGGACCAGCAGGTCTCGAGCAGTACTTC.

The DNA for the CDR3 is TGTGCCATCGAGGCTAGCGGGAGCACAGATACGCAGTATTTT. Amino acid sequence: CAIEASGSTDTQYF. The chain is built from TRBV10-3 and TRBJ2-3; 8 bases fit TRBD2. V shed 8 bases, J shed 0 bases, and the junction held 4 bases outside the gene matches. Germline V lookup: CDR1 ENHRY, CDR2 SYGVKD. This CDR3 contains 14 residues.

This clonotype was recorded a few times. This sequence joins TRBV7-9 and TRBJ1-2; TRBD1 aligns across 7 bases. The germline V gene encodes CDR1 SEHNR and CDR2 FQNEAQ (reference sequence). The CDR3 has 13 amino acids. The V gene end was trimmed by 3 bases and the J gene end by 12 bases; junction bases not matched to a gene: 10. The CDR3 is CASSFSSTGSNTF. As DNA, the CDR3 is TGTGCCAGCAGCTTTTCCTCGACAGGGTCTAACACCTTC.

To note about this clonotype: A read error may explain this, as a much larger clone is one base away. The genes are TRBV6-1 and TRBJ2-5; no clear D. This CDR3 spans 13 amino acids. CDR1 is MNHNS, CDR2 SASEGT, per germline. The chain's CDR3 is CASRPSGQETRYF. The CDR3 DNA reads as TGTGCCAGCAGACCGAGTGGGCAGGAGACCCGGTACTTC.

The J gene is TRBJ2-2, the V gene TRBV19; D may be TRBD1 or TRBD2 (5 bases each). CDR3 length: 13 residues. CDR1 and CDR2 (germline): LNHDA, SQIVND (reference sequence). Deletions cut 7 bases from V and 6 bases from J, with 12 bases between. The CDR3 DNA reads TGTGCCAGTACCATGGGGGAATCCGGGGAGCTGTTTTTT. Translation gives CASTMGESGELFF.

This rearrangement joins TRBV6-2 or TRBV6-3 to TRBJ1-5; D remains ambiguous. Trimming left V 6 bases short and J 0 bases short, with 18 bases between. The CDR3 runs to 17 residues. Germline V gene lookup returns CDR1 MNHEY and CDR2 SVGEGT. The CDR3 here is CASSPTSPDYSNQPQHF. CDR3 coding DNA: TGTGCCAGCAGCCCTACATCCCCAGATTATAGCAATCAGCCCCAGCATTTT.

This clonotype came up many times. The chain joins TRBV6-1 to TRBJ2-1; TRBD1 matches 8 bases. This CDR3 contains 13 residues. Germline trimming cut 5 bases from V and 7 bases from J; bases unmatched to any gene: 4. From germline, CDR1 is MNHNS and CDR2 SASEGT. CDR3 residues: CASSLTGANEQFF. CDR3 in DNA: TGTGCCAGCAGTCTGACAGGGGCAAATGAGCAGTTCTTC.

This clonotype was recorded many times. This chain links TRBV12-3 or TRBV12-4 with TRBJ2-7; D is uncertain. The V end lost 6 bases, the J end lost 2 bases, and 11 bases lay between the germline ends. This CDR3 has 13 residues. In nucleotides, the CDR3 is TGTGCCAGCAGCCCTGGTCTCCCCTACGAGCAGTACTTC. This encodes CASSPGLPYEQYF.

This clonotype was seen repeatedly, ten times or more. As DNA, the CDR3 is TGTGCCAGCAGTGCGACCGATATCTCCTCCTACGAGCAGTACTTC. Translation: CASSATDISSYEQYF. The V and J genes are TRBV2 and TRBJ2-7, with D hard to call. Germline CDR1 and CDR2: SNHLY and FYNNEI. The CDR3 sequence is 15 residues long. The V end was cut by 4 bases, the J end by 0 bases, with 13 bases between.